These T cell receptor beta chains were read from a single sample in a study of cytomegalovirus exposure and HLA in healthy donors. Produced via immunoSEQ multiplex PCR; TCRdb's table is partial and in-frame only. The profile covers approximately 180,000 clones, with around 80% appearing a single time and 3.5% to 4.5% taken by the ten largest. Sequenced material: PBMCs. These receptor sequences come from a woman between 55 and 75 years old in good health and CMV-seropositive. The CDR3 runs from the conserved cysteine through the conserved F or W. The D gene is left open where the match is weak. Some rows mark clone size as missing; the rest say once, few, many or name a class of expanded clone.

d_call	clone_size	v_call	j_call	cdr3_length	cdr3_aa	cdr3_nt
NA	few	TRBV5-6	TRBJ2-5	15	CASSILSQGWETQYF	TGTGCCAGCAGCATCCTATCACAGGGTTGGGAGACCCAGTACTTC
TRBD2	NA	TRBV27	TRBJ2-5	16	CASRPRKAGGQETQYF	TGTGCCAGCAGACCCAGGAAGGCGGGGGGACAAGAGACCCAGTACTTC
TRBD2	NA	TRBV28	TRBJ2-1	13	CASLAGARNEQFF	TGTGCCAGCCTAGCGGGAGCTCGAAATGAGCAGTTCTTC
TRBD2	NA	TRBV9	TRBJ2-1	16	CASSVGNSGAYNEQFF	TGTGCCAGCAGCGTAGGGAATAGCGGGGCCTACAATGAGCAGTTCTTC
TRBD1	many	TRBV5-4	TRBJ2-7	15	CASSFLRDSSYEQYF	TGTGCCAGCAGCTTTCTCCGGGACAGCTCCTACGAGCAGTACTTC
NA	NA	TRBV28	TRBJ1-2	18	CASSLSLGLLGRFYGYTF	TGTGCCAGCAGTTTGAGCCTGGGACTCCTGGGCCGATTCTATGGCTACACCTTC
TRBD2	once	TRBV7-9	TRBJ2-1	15	CASSLTSSGMNEQFF	TGTGCCAGCAGCTTAACGTCTAGCGGGATGAATGAGCAGTTCTTC
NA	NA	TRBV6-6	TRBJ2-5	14	CASSFGTHKETQYF	TGTGCCAGCAGCTTCGGGACACATAAAGAGACCCAGTACTTC
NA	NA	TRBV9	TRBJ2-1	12	CASSPGFNEQFF	TGTGCCAGCTCCCCGGGGTTCAATGAGCAGTTCTTC
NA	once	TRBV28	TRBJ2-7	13	CASSWGDGYEQYF	TGTGCCAGCAGTTGGGGGGACGGCTACGAGCAGTACTTC
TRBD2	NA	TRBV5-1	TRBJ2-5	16	CASSLLASGVGETQYF	TGCGCCAGCAGCTTGTTGGCTAGCGGGGTCGGCGAGACCCAGTACTTC
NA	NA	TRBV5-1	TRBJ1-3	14	CASSSDISGNTIYF	TGCGCCAGCAGCTCGGACATCTCTGGAAACACCATATATTTT
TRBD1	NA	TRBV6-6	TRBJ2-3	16	CASSYNTGVGTDTQYF	TGTGCCAGCAGTTACAATACAGGGGTGGGCACAGATACGCAGTATTTT
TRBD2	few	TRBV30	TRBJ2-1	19	CAWSTWASGAKLSYNEQFF	TGTGCCTGGAGTACTTGGGCTAGCGGGGCAAAGTTATCCTACAATGAGCAGTTCTTC
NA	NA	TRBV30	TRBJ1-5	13	CALRSRGNQPQHF	TGTGCCTTGAGGTCTCGGGGGAATCAGCCCCAGCATTTT
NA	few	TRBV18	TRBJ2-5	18	CASSPLVVRVGGQETQYF	TGTGCCAGCTCACCACTTGTCGTTAGGGTCGGGGGACAAGAGACCCAGTACTTC
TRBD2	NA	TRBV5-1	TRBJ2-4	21	CASSPLARGLAGGVAKNIQYF	TGCGCCAGCAGCCCCCTTGCCCGAGGACTAGCGGGGGGGGTAGCCAAAAACATTCAGTACTTC
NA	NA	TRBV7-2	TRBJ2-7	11	CASSSRGEQYF	TGTGCCAGCAGCTCCCGAGGCGAGCAGTACTTC
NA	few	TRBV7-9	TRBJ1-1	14	CASSLGGLGAEAFF	TGTGCCAGCAGCTTAGGAGGTCTTGGGGCGGAAGCTTTCTTT
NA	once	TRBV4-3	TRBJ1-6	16	CASSQEVQGGNSPLHF	TGCGCCAGCAGCCAAGAGGTACAGGGTGGGAATTCACCCCTCCACTTT
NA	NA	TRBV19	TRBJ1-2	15	CASSERGGGDYGYTF	TGTGCCAGTAGTGAGCGGGGCGGAGGGGACTATGGCTACACCTTC
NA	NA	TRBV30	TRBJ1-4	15	CAWNYGGATNEKLFF	TGTGCCTGGAATTACGGGGGGGCAACTAATGAAAAACTGTTTTTT
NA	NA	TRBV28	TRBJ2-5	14	CASSSRALAETQYF	TGTGCCAGCAGTTCCCGGGCGCTAGCGGAGACCCAGTACTTC
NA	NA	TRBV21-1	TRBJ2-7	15	CASSPGQPKDYEQYF	TGTGCCAGCAGTCCGGGACAGCCTAAAGACTACGAGCAGTACTTC
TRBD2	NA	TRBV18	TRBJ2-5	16	CASSPPNSGRVETQYF	TGTGCCAGCTCACCACCGAATAGCGGGAGAGTGGAGACCCAGTACTTC
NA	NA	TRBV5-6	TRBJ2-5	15	CASSHTTPETRRQYF	TGTGCCAGCAGCCATACCACCCCAGAAACTAGAAGGCAGTACTTC
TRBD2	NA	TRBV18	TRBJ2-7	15	CASSGAGGPLYEQYF	TGTGCCAGCTCAGGCGCGGGAGGGCCGCTCTACGAGCAGTACTTC
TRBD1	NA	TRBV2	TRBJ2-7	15	CASFFKTGGDREQYF	TGTGCCAGCTTCTTTAAGACAGGGGGGGATAGGGAGCAGTACTTC
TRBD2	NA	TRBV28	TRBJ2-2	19	CASSLKVLAAPRYTGELFF	TGTGCCAGCAGTTTAAAGGTCCTAGCGGCCCCAAGGTACACCGGGGAGCTGTTTTTT
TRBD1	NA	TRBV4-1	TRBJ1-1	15	CASSQPGQGAFEAFF	TGCGCCAGCAGCCAACCGGGACAGGGGGCCTTTGAAGCTTTCTTT
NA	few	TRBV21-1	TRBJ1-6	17	CASSNRDRGSENSPLHF	TGTGCCAGCAGCAACCGGGACAGGGGGAGCGAGAATTCACCCCTCCACTTT
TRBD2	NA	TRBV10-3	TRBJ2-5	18	CAISEGWLAGRYQETQYF	TGTGCCATCAGTGAGGGATGGCTAGCGGGGAGGTACCAAGAGACCCAGTACTTC
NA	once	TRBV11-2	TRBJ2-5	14	CASSLFPGQETQYF	TGTGCCAGCAGCTTATTTCCCGGCCAAGAGACCCAGTACTTC
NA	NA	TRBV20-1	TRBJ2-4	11	CSARHGNIQYF	TGCAGTGCTAGACACGGAAACATTCAGTACTTC
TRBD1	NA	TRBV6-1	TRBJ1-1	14	CASSETGVNTEAFF	TGTGCCAGCAGTGAGACAGGGGTGAACACTGAAGCTTTCTTT
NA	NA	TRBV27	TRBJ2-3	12	CASRAVTDTQYF	TGTGCCAGCAGAGCGGTTACAGATACGCAGTATTTT